This entry features one TCR beta chain sequence. Data came from immunoSEQ multiplex PCR; TCRdb stores just in-frame clones and leaves some out. The sample holds about 350,000 clones, about 90% seen once. The data are from a study of blood T cell repertoires in COVID-19. Unmatched junction bases numbered 11, after V lost 8 bases and J lost 4 bases. The CDR3 is 14 residues long. In germline, CDR1 is SGHVS, CDR2 FNYEAQ. The participants were between roughly 18 and 90 years old and came from 24 US areas. The chain uses TRBV7-6 and TRBJ2-7; 7 bases align to TRBD1. The origin of this receptor is a woman in her thirties who had recovered from COVID-19. The sample taken for sequencing was PBMCs or T cells enriched from blood (not recorded which). CDR3 in DNA: TGTGCCAGCCCTAAGGGGGCAGTTCGTTACGAGCAGTACTTC. Protein sequence: CASPKGAVRYEQYF.